The 12 T cell receptor beta chains below were found in one sample sequenced in a study of a mutant IDH1 vaccine in newly diagnosed glioma. The antigens these receptors bind are not known. Indicated time point: week 11, during vaccination. In every dose of vaccine, 300 ug of mutant IDH1 20-mer peptide was given alongside topical imiquimod. Data came from immunoSEQ multiplex PCR; TCRdb stores just in-frame clones and leaves some out. The table has about 24,000 clones, 79% seen once. The sequences come from PBMCs, collected from a glioma patient whose treatment included an IDH1 peptide vaccine. These receptors were taken from a man in his forties with glioma.

The V and J genes are TRBV5-6 and TRBJ1-4, with a weak D call TRBD1 (5 bases). CDR1 SGHDT and CDR2 YYEEEE come from the germline V gene. V was cut by 2 bases and J by 0 bases, with 14 bases left in between. The CDR3 has 17 residues. CDR3 coding DNA: TGTGCCAGCAGCTTCGAGGGACGGAGTTCAACTAATGAAAAACTGTTTTTT. Translation: CASSFEGRSSTNEKLFF.

V is TRBV19 and J is TRBJ2-1; 12 bases align to TRBD2. Trimming at V came to 7 bases and at J to 10 bases, leaving 11 bases not matched to a gene. CDR1 and CDR2 from the germline V gene are LNHDA and SQIVND (reference sequence). CDR3 size: 15 residues. The CDR3 nucleotides read TGTGCCAGTATCCGGGATTCTAGCGGGAGGGGGGAGCAGTTCTTC. It codes for CASIRDSSGRGEQFF.

The count of this clone is one. The chain combines TRBV19 with TRBJ2-1; 7 bases agree with TRBD1. Trimming cost V 6 bases and J 6 bases; bases outside gene matches: 14. CDR3 length: 16 residues. CDR1 and CDR2 from the germline V gene are LNHDA and SQIVND (reference sequence). The CDR3 nucleotides are TGTGCCAGTAGGCAGAATCGACAGGGTATAGGCAATGAGCAGTTCTTC. This gives the protein CASRQNRQGIGNEQFF.

Only a few counts were recorded for this clone. This chain joins TRBV6-1 and TRBJ1-2; 9 bases match TRBD1. This CDR3 is built from 15 residues. The germline gives CDR1 MNHNS, CDR2 SASEGT. V was clipped by 3 bases and J by 6 bases; unmatched bases: 8. The CDR3 DNA follows: TGTGCCAGCAGTGACACTATACAGGGGGCAAATGGCTACACCTTC. Its protein product is CASSDTIQGANGYTF.

The gene calls are TRBV6-6 and TRBJ2-1, with 7 bases that match TRBD2. The CDR3 consists of 16 residues. In germline, CDR1 is MNHNY, CDR2 SVGAGI (reference sequence). Trimming cost V 3 bases and J 0 bases; bases outside gene matches: 5. CDR3 sequence: CASSYSGGSSYNEQFF. The CDR3 nucleotides are TGTGCCAGCAGTTATAGCGGCGGGAGCTCCTACAATGAGCAGTTCTTC.

The chain is built from TRBV19 and TRBJ2-1; D is unresolved. The CDR3 extends over 13 amino acids. Germline V CDR1 and CDR2: LNHDA, SQIVND (reference sequence). V was clipped by 3 bases and J by 6 bases, with 9 bases between them. CDR3 sequence (DNA): TGTGCCAGTAGTATTGGCGCCCTCAATGAGCAGTTCTTC. It yields the protein CASSIGALNEQFF. The full variable domain, its missing parts supplied by reference TRBV19 and TRBJ2-1, is DGGITQSPKYLFRKEGQNVTLSCEQNLNHDAMYWYRQDPGQGLRLIYYSQIVNDFQKGDIAEGYSVSREKKESFPLTVTSAQKNPTAFYLCASSIGALNEQFFGPGTRLTVL.

The chain uses TRBV4-2 and TRBJ2-7; TRBD2 matches at 8 bases. Looked up from germline, CDR1 is LGHNA and CDR2 is YNFKEQ. V lost 4 bases, J lost 7 bases, and 15 bases stayed unmatched. This CDR3 has 16 amino acids. The CDR3 DNA reads as TGTGCCAGCAGCCCCTCCCCCGGCGGGAGGTCAGGGGAGCAGTACTTC. Amino acid sequence: CASSPSPGGRSGEQYF.

The CDR3 here is CASSSGAQGYEQYF. The CDR3 coding sequence is TGTGCCAGCAGCTCAGGGGCGCAGGGGTACGAGCAGTACTTC. V and J are TRBV11-2 and TRBJ2-7; TRBD1 is a possible D gene (6 bases). This CDR3 is 14 amino acids long. V was cut by 4 bases and J by 4 bases, with 14 bases left in between. CDR1 and CDR2 (germline): SGHAT, FQNNGV.

The genes are TRBV7-2 and TRBJ2-5, with D tentatively TRBD1 (6 bases). V was shortened by 5 bases and J by 1 base, with 14 bases between the two germline ends. CDR1 is SGHTA, CDR2 FQGNSA, per germline. The CDR3 runs 15 residues. The CDR3 nucleotides are TGTGCCAGCAGCCGAAGAACCAGGGGCCAAGAGACCCAGTACTTC. Its protein is CASSRRTRGQETQYF.

The chain joins TRBV5-1 to TRBJ2-7; D is perhaps TRBD1 (5 bases). With 0 bases removed from V and 6 bases from J, the gap between germline ends came to 16 bases. This CDR3 has 15 amino acids. Germline lookup yields CDR1 SGHRS and CDR2 YFSETQ. Written as DNA, the CDR3 is TGCGCCAGCAGCTTGGTAAGGCCTTTGGGGCCCGAGCAGTACTTC. This encodes CASSLVRPLGPEQYF.

CDR3 nucleotides: TGTGCCAGCAGCTTGGTTCAAGACTATGGCTACACCTTC. Protein product: CASSLVQDYGYTF. The V call is TRBV5-4, the J call TRBJ1-2; unclear D gene. Germline CDR1 is SGHNT and CDR2 is YYREEE (reference sequence). CDR3 length: 13 residues. With 0 bases removed from V and 3 bases from J, the gap between germline ends came to 6 bases.

The sample holds a few counts of this clone. This rearrangement joins TRBV5-1 to TRBJ1-1; possibly TRBD1 for D (5 bases). Germline assignment: CDR1 SGHRS and CDR2 YFSETQ. The CDR3 is made up of 11 amino acids. V gave up 0 bases and J gave up 8 bases, with 5 bases separating them. The chain's CDR3 is CASSLEGEAFF. The CDR3 nucleotides read TGCGCCAGCAGCTTGGAGGGGGAAGCTTTCTTT.